The 10 T cell receptor beta chains reported below all come from one sample, sequenced in a study of cytomegalovirus exposure and HLA in healthy donors. The PCR had 60 Vbeta and 13 Jbeta primers. Using immunoSEQ multiplex PCR, the repertoire was profiled, and TCRdb retains in-frame clones only, with some absent. The sample records 55,000 to 80,000 clones, more than 70% being singletons. The sample comprised PBMCs. The receptors stem from a middle-aged man in good health and CMV-seronegative.

This chain links TRBV18 with TRBJ2-5; no firm D call. Germline values: CDR1 KGHSH, CDR2 LQKENI. The CDR3 is made up of 14 amino acids. The germline V and J ends were trimmed by 1 base and 0 bases, with 6 bases remaining between them. CDR3 amino acids: CASSPRADQETQYF. CDR3 DNA: TGTGCCAGCTCACCACGGGCAGACCAAGAGACCCAGTACTTC.

The V call is TRBV7-3, the J call TRBJ2-5, with D possibly matching TRBD1 (5 bases). The CDR3 is 14 residues long. Germline V gene lookup returns CDR1 SGHTA and CDR2 FQGTGA. V gave up 1 base and J gave up 4 bases, with 10 bases separating them. The CDR3 DNA sequence: TGTGCCAGCAGCTTAAGAGGCAGGGCAGAGACCCAGTACTTC. This translates into CASSLRGRAETQYF. The variable domain in full, completed from reference TRBV7-3 and TRBJ2-5, reads GAGVSQTPSNKVTEKGKYVELRCDPISGHTALYWYRQSLGQGPEFLIYFQGTGAADDSGLPNDRFFAVRPEGSVSTLKIQRTERGDSAVYLCASSLRGRAETQYFGPGTRLLVL.

In its sample, this clone was seen once. The V call is TRBV19, the J call TRBJ2-4; no clear D gene. The germline V gene has CDR1 LNHDA and CDR2 SQIVND (reference sequence). Trimming pared 4 bases from V and 2 bases from J, leaving 12 bases between. The CDR3 spans 15 residues. In nucleotides, the CDR3 is TGTGCCAGTAGTAGCCCGGCAGGATCCAAAAACATTCAGTACTTC. Translated: CASSSPAGSKNIQYF.

This clone came up once. This rearrangement joins TRBV5-1 to TRBJ1-5, with 8 bases that match TRBD1. CDR1 is SGHRS and CDR2 is YFSETQ in the germline V gene. J gave up 3 bases and V 0 bases, and 2 bases lay outside the gene matches. The CDR3 runs 15 residues. The CDR3 is CASSLGQGFNQPQHF. CDR3 nucleotide sequence: TGCGCCAGCAGCTTGGGACAGGGGTTCAATCAGCCCCAGCATTTT.

The chain has TRBV18 and TRBJ1-2; the match to TRBD1 covers 7 bases. The CDR3 is 16 residues long. CDR1 and CDR2 (germline): KGHSH, LQKENI. After removal of 5 bases from V and 1 base from J, the junction contained 10 bases not matched to a gene. The CDR3 nucleotides are TGTGCCAGCTCATCCGACAGGGTTTCAGTTAACTATGGCTACACCTTC. Protein product: CASSSDRVSVNYGYTF.

The table lists this clone with a count of one. The junction departs from the called germline gene at one end, perhaps through a read error. The chain uses TRBV7-9 and TRBJ1-2; D is possibly TRBD1 (6 bases). The V gene's germline CDR1 is SEHNR and CDR2 FQNEAQ (reference sequence). The CDR3 consists of 17 residues. The CDR3 bases are TGTTCCAGCAGCTTAGTCCCCCCACAGGGCCCTGGACATGGCTACACCTTC. It specifies CSSSLVPPQGPGHGYTF.

The chain employs TRBV6-1 and TRBJ1-5; 9 bases align to TRBD1. V trimming: 10 bases; J trimming: 3 bases; junction bases outside the gene matches: 10. Germline CDR1 reads MNHNS; CDR2 reads SASEGT. This CDR3 is 15 amino acids long. CDR3 region: CATRQGGRYNQPQHF. CDR3 DNA sequence: TGTGCCACCAGACAGGGGGGGAGATACAATCAGCCCCAGCATTTT.

This clone was observed once. The chain employs TRBV7-8 and TRBJ2-2; D unresolved. Trimming cost V 8 bases and J 5 bases, with 9 bases left between them. The CDR3 spans 12 residues. Germline V gene sequence: CDR1 SGHVS, CDR2 FQNEAQ. The CDR3 DNA sequence: TGTGCCAGCGCAAGCCCGACCGGGGAGCTGTTTTTT. This translates into CASASPTGELFF.

This clone has just a few counts. V usage is TRBV7-6 and J usage is TRBJ1-1, with D uncertain. Trimming stripped 2 bases from V and 0 bases from J, with 4 bases between. This CDR3 is built from 13 residues. Germline values: CDR1 SGHVS, CDR2 FNYEAQ. CDR3 DNA: TGTGCCAGCAGCTTAACAGTGAACACTGAAGCTTTCTTT. Translating it yields CASSLTVNTEAFF.

The rearrangement joins TRBV5-1 to TRBJ1-2; no firm D call. Germline V gene sequence: CDR1 SGHRS, CDR2 YFSETQ. The CDR3 has 15 amino acids. The germline V and J ends were trimmed by 5 bases and 2 bases, with 16 bases remaining between them. The CDR3 region is CASRSLSDGNYGYTF. In DNA, the CDR3 is TGCGCCAGCAGATCCCTGTCTGACGGGAACTATGGCTACACCTTC. Drawing the rest from reference TRBV5-1 and TRBJ1-2, the complete variable domain is KAGVTQTPRYLIKTRGQQVTLSCSPISGHRSVSWYQQTPGQGLQFLFEYFSETQRNKGNFPGRFSGRQFSNSRSEMNVSTLELGDSALYLCASRSLSDGNYGYTFGSGTRLTVV.